Below, 22 T cell receptor beta chains from the same sample are listed, as sequenced in a study of TIL therapy for anti-PD-1-resistant metastatic lung cancer. This sample's time point: pre-treatment sample, taken before nivolumab and TIL therapy. The tumor samples were excised metastases, mostly pleural nodules or supraclavicular lymph nodes. The libraries were made with immunoSEQ v3. The method was immunoSEQ multiplex PCR; TCRdb's version includes in-frame clones alone and lacks a portion of them. The table shows around 100,000 clones, with under 70% occurring only once. The material sequenced was tumor tissue, taken at baseline. The origin of the receptors is a person aged 25 to 80 with non-small cell lung cancer.

The chain employs TRBV15 and TRBJ1-5, with D possibly matching TRBD1 (5 bases). This CDR3 is built from 19 residues. V was shortened by 0 bases and J by 5 bases, with 23 bases between the two germline ends. Germline CDR1 and CDR2: LNHNV and YYDKDF (reference sequence). The CDR3, as DNA: TGTGCCACCAGCAGAGACAGATTAGACCCAGGGCGAAGGGATCAGCCCCAGCATTTT. Protein product: CATSRDRLDPGRRDQPQHF.

The chain joins TRBV6-5 to TRBJ1-1; D may be TRBD1 (5 bases). Trimming pared 3 bases from V and 5 bases from J, leaving 16 bases between. This CDR3 is built from 15 residues. Germline V gene lookup returns CDR1 MNHEY and CDR2 SVGAGI. DNA for the CDR3: TGTGCCAGCAGTTATGGGCAGGGCGGTCGAACTGAAGCTTTCTTT. Translating it yields CASSYGQGGRTEAFF.

In its sample, this clone was seen many times. The DNA for the CDR3 is TGCGCCAGCAGCCAGGGGGACAGGGGTTCCTACGAGCAGTACTTC. Its translation: CASSQGDRGSYEQYF. The chain couples TRBV4-1 to TRBJ2-7, with TRBD1 matching 10 bases. This CDR3 region has 15 residues. V gave up 3 bases and J gave up 1 base; unmatched junction bases: 3. CDR1 and CDR2 (germline): MGHRA, YSYEKL.

This clone was recorded a few times. The V gene is TRBV3-1 (or the pseudogene TRBV3-2), the J gene TRBJ1-1; D is unclear. The V and J ends lost 4 bases and 3 bases respectively, with 12 bases between them. The CDR3 loop spans 14 amino acids. Germline CDR1 reads LGHDT; CDR2 reads YNNKEL (reference sequence). The chain's CDR3 is CASSRGRGDTEAFF. DNA of the CDR3: TGTGCCAGCAGCCGGGGTCGAGGTGACACTGAAGCTTTCTTT.

V is TRBV6-5 and J is TRBJ2-1; D ambiguous. This CDR3 region has 13 residues. V was clipped by 6 bases and J by 15 bases, with 21 bases between them. The germline V gene encodes CDR1 MNHEY and CDR2 SVGAGI. The chain's CDR3 is CASRKEVASRSFF. DNA of the CDR3: TGTGCCAGCAGGAAAGAGGTAGCCTCACGGTCGTTCTTC.

This clone was counted between two and nine times. The chain links TRBV7-2 to TRBJ2-7; the D gene is possibly TRBD1 (6 bases). The CDR3 runs to 14 residues. Germline-derived CDR1 and CDR2 are SGHTA and FQGNSA. The germline V and J ends were trimmed by 1 base and 5 bases, with 12 bases remaining between them. CDR3 nucleotides: TGTGCCAGCAGCTTAGGACAGGCGAGACACGAGCAGTACTTC. Protein product: CASSLGQARHEQYF.

The V and J genes are TRBV29-1 and TRBJ2-7; D is unclear. Germline V gene lookup returns CDR1 SQVTM and CDR2 ANQGSEA. V was cut by 2 bases and J by 3 bases, with 8 bases left in between. There are 12 residues in the CDR3. The CDR3 nucleotides read TGCAGCGTTGAACAAGAAAACTACGAGCAGTACTTC. Encoded protein: CSVEQENYEQYF.

This clone was counted once. At one end, the junction sequence differs from germline, possibly due to a read error. V is TRBV5-5 and J is TRBJ1-2; D not certain. From germline, CDR1 is SGHKS and CDR2 YYEKEE (reference sequence). The CDR3 consists of 12 residues. The CDR3 protein is CASSERWAQSSF. In DNA form, the CDR3 reads TGTGCCAGCAGCGAGAGGTGGGCTCAATCGAGCTTC.

This clone appeared once. V gene TRBV7-9 combines with J gene TRBJ1-5; TRBD1 agrees at 8 bases. CDR1 SEHNR and CDR2 FQNEAQ come from the germline V gene (reference sequence). The CDR3 length is 17 residues. After removal of 4 bases from V and 0 bases from J, the junction contained 8 bases not matched to a gene. The CDR3 here is CASSSDRDPFSNQPQHF. CDR3 bases: TGTGCCAGCAGCTCGGACAGGGACCCCTTTAGCAATCAGCCCCAGCATTTT.

The genes are TRBV5-8 and TRBJ2-2; 7 nucleotides match TRBD2. After removal of 4 bases from V and 3 bases from J, the junction contained 3 bases not matched to a gene. Germline CDR1 SGHTS, CDR2 YDEGEE. The CDR3 is 14 amino acids. CDR3: CASSRLADTGELFF. The DNA of the CDR3 is TGTGCCAGCAGCAGACTAGCCGACACCGGGGAGCTGTTTTTT.

The V gene is TRBV5-6, the J gene TRBJ1-2; D might be TRBD1 (6 bases). V lost 0 bases and J 1 base, leaving 10 bases between the germline ends. This CDR3 spans 15 amino acids. Per germline, CDR1 SGHDT and CDR2 YYEEEE. CDR3 sequence (DNA): TGTGCCAGCAGCTTGGTCGGGGGCCTTAACTATGGCTACACCTTC. It translates to CASSLVGGLNYGYTF.

The chain employs TRBV30 and TRBJ1-5; perhaps TRBD1 as D (5 bases). The V gene lost 1 base and the J gene lost 5 bases, with 9 bases spanning the gap. The CDR3 is 13 amino acids. Germline CDR1 GTSNPN, CDR2 SVGIG (reference sequence). For the CDR3, the DNA is TGTGCCTGGAGTGGGGGGTTGGATCAGCCCCAGCATTTT. This translates into CAWSGGLDQPQHF. The full variable domain, rest sourced from reference TRBV30 and TRBJ1-5, is SQTIHQWPATLVQPVGSPLSLECTVEGTSNPNLYWYRQAAGRGLQLLFYSVGIGQISSEVPQNLSASRPQDRQFILSSKKLLLSDSGFYLCAWSGGLDQPQHFGDGTRLSIL.

This chain links TRBV30 with TRBJ1-2, with 7 bases aligning to TRBD1. Germline V gene lookup returns CDR1 GTSNPN and CDR2 SVGIG (reference sequence). Trimming removed 7 bases from V and 7 bases from J; junction bases left unmatched: 15. The CDR3 is made up of 14 amino acids. CDR3: CAFTGTVSRGGYTF. The CDR3 region has the DNA TGTGCCTTCACAGGGACAGTATCGAGGGGTGGCTACACCTTC.

The rearrangement joins TRBV28 to TRBJ2-1; tentatively, D is TRBD1 (6 bases). Per the germline V gene, CDR1 is MDHEN and CDR2 is SYDVKM. Trimming left V 6 bases short and J 4 bases short, with 19 bases between. There are 16 residues in the CDR3. The CDR3: CASSRRGTPLYNEQFF. CDR3 coding DNA: TGTGCCAGCAGCCGTCGAGGGACACCTTTATACAATGAGCAGTTCTTC.

This clone was picked up a small number of times. The chain links TRBV29-1 to TRBJ1-1; no definite D call. Per the germline V gene, CDR1 is SQVTM and CDR2 is ANQGSEA. V lost 5 bases and J 0 bases, leaving 10 bases between the germline ends. CDR3 length equals 13 residues. CDR3 DNA: TGCAGCGTTACCAGCGGGATGAACACTGAAGCTTTCTTT. It codes for CSVTSGMNTEAFF. Together with reference TRBV29-1 and TRBJ1-1, the CDR3 gives the full variable domain: SAVISQKPSRDICQRGTSLTIQCQVDSQVTMMFWYRQQPGQSLTLIATANQGSEATYESGFVIDKFPISRPNLTFSTLTVSNMSPEDSSIYLCSVTSGMNTEAFFGQGTRLTVV.

The CDR3 reads CASSYRDRGNSPLHF. Here the CDR3 DNA reads TGTGCCAGCAGCTACCGGGACAGGGGTAATTCACCCCTCCACTTT. The chain has TRBV6-5 and TRBJ1-6; 10 bases map to TRBD1. The trim removed 6 bases at V and 6 bases at J, leaving 5 bases unmatched. The CDR3 runs to 15 residues. CDR1 MNHEY and CDR2 SVGAGI come from the germline V gene.

J is TRBJ1-2 and V is TRBV11-2, with TRBD1 as a possible D gene (6 bases). Germline V gene data show CDR1 as SGHAT and CDR2 as FQNNGV. V shed 4 bases and J shed 2 bases, with 8 bases lying between them. This CDR3 has 13 residues. The DNA of the CDR3 is TGTGCCAGCAGCTCGGACAGAAACTATGGCTACACCTTC. This gives the protein CASSSDRNYGYTF.

This chain joins TRBV7-8 and TRBJ2-2, with D possibly TRBD2 on 5 matching bases. Trimming stripped 1 base from V and 1 base from J, with 10 bases between. This CDR3 contains 16 residues. The germline V gene encodes CDR1 SGHVS and CDR2 FQNEAQ. CDR3 bases: TGTGCCAGCAGCTTAGAAAGGACTGGGAACACCGGGGAGCTGTTTTTT. Protein: CASSLERTGNTGELFF.

The rearrangement joins TRBV16 to TRBJ1-1; 7 nucleotides match TRBD1. The CDR3 has 15 amino acids. Trimming took 1 base from V and 6 from J; bases not matched to a gene: 8. Germline CDR1 is KGHSY and CDR2 is FQNENV. The CDR3 DNA reads as TGTGCCAGCAGCCAATTAGAACAGGGGAGCGCTGAAGCTTTCTTT. Protein: CASSQLEQGSAEAFF.

This clone was picked up one time. The J gene is TRBJ2-7, the V gene TRBV3-1 (or the pseudogene TRBV3-2); the D gene is possibly TRBD1 (5 bases). V dropped 2 bases and J dropped 5 bases, with 13 bases sitting between them. Germline CDR1 reads LGHDT; CDR2 reads YNNKEL (reference sequence). The CDR3 consists of 14 residues. This CDR3 reads CASSQTQGTHEQYF. Here the CDR3 DNA reads TGTGCCAGCAGCCAAACTCAGGGCACCCACGAGCAGTACTTC.

The rearrangement joins TRBV7-8 to TRBJ2-7; weak D call: TRBD1 (6 bases). The CDR3 has 15 amino acids. V was shortened by 4 bases and J by 6 bases, with 19 bases between the two germline ends. CDR1 SGHVS and CDR2 FQNEAQ come from the germline V gene. The CDR3 DNA reads TGTGCCAGCAGCTCGGACGGACAGAAGATAGGCGAGCAGTACTTC. Protein sequence: CASSSDGQKIGEQYF. Looking up the rest from reference TRBV7-8 and TRBJ2-7 gives the full variable domain: GAGVSQSPRYKVAKRGQDVALRCDPISGHVSLFWYQQALGQGPEFLTYFQNEAQLDKSGLPSDRFFAERPEGSVSTLKIQRTQQEDSAVYLCASSSDGQKIGEQYFGPGTRLTVT.

The rearrangement uses TRBV30 and TRBJ2-2; tentative D call: TRBD2 (5 bases). Trimming removed 3 bases at V and 6 bases at J, with 20 bases between. This CDR3 is built from 16 residues. Germline CDR1 GTSNPN, CDR2 SVGIG (reference sequence). CDR3 coding DNA: TGTGCCTGGAGCGTTACGACATCCAGAGGGTCCGGGGAGCTGTTTTTT. This codes for CAWSVTTSRGSGELFF.